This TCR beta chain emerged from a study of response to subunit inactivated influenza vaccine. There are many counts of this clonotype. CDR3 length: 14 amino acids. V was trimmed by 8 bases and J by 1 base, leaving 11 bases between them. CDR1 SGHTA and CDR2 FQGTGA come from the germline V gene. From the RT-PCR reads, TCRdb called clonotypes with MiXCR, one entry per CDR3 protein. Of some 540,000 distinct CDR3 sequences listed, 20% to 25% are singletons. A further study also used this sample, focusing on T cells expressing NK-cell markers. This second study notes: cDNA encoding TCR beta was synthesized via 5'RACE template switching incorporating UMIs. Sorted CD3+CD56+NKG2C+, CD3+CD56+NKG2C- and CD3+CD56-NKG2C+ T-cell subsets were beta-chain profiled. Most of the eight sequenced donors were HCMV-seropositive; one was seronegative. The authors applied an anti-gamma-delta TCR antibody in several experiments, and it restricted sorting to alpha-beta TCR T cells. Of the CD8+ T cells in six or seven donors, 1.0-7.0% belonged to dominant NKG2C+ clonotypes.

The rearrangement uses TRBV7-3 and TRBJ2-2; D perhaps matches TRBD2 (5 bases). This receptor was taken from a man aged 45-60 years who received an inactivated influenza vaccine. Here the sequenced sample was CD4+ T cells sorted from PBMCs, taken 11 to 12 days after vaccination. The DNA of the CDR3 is TGTGCCAGCGCGCGAGAGGGGAACACCGGGGAGCTGTTTTTT. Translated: CASAREGNTGELFF.